The next 30 T cell receptor beta chains were all read from a single sample in a study of human T cells and chemical hapten exposure. In TCRdb, the RACE reads were re-called with MiXCR into one record per CDR3 protein. The sample gives about 180,000 distinct CDR3 sequences, about 31% of which show up once; approximately 3% is in the top ten. Sample time point: pre-sensitization, week 0. Specified treatment: therapeutic diphenylcyclopropenone sensitization with weekly scalp DPC. The starting material was whole blood, obtained in connection with sensitization to the hapten diphenylcyclopropenone (DPC). These receptors originate from a woman aged 30 to 39 with alopecia areata. Some clones in this sample may be carry-over from other donors' samples.

The V gene is TRBV12-3 or TRBV12-4, the J gene TRBJ2-2, with D perhaps given as TRBD1 or TRBD2 (5 bases each). The CDR3 is 16 amino acids. The ends were cut back, 2 bases at V and 5 bases at J, with 15 bases in the middle. CDR3: CASSLRVGVFTGELFF. CDR3 nucleotides: TGTGCCAGCAGTTTAAGGGTGGGGGTTTTTACCGGGGAGCTGTTTTTT.

The chain joins TRBV29-1 to TRBJ1-1; tentatively, D is TRBD1 (5 bases). This CDR3 has 14 residues. Germline V gene data show CDR1 as SQVTM and CDR2 as ANQGSEA. Deletions cut 3 bases from V and 5 bases from J, with 16 bases between. The chain's CDR3 is CSVEGRPRRTEAFF. For the CDR3, the DNA is TGCAGCGTTGAGGGACGGCCCCGCAGGACTGAAGCTTTCTTT. Full variable domain (rest looked up from reference TRBV29-1 and TRBJ1-1): SAVISQKPSRDICQRGTSLTIQCQVDSQVTMMFWYRQQPGQSLTLIATANQGSEATYESGFVIDKFPISRPNLTFSTLTVSNMSPEDSSIYLCSVEGRPRRTEAFFGQGTRLTVV.

This clonotype was found a few times. The chain carries TRBV7-3 and TRBJ1-6; D remains ambiguous. The CDR3 sequence is 15 residues long. Trimming shortened V by 3 bases and J by 7 bases, and 13 bases separated the two germline ends. Germline loops: CDR1 SGHTA, CDR2 FQGTGA. The CDR3 loop is CASSFSQAWNSPLHF. The CDR3, as DNA: TGTGCCAGCAGCTTCTCGCAAGCCTGGAATTCACCCCTCCACTTT.

The J gene is TRBJ1-1, the V gene TRBV5-5; D is unresolved. Trimming shortened V by 1 base and J by 2 bases, and 9 bases separated the two germline ends. This CDR3 is built from 14 residues. The germline V gene encodes CDR1 SGHKS and CDR2 YYEKEE (reference sequence). The CDR3 loop is CASSLSWSNTEAFF. The CDR3 region has the DNA TGTGCCAGCAGCTTGTCGTGGAGCAACACTGAAGCTTTCTTT.

The V gene is TRBV18, the J gene TRBJ2-1; possible D gene TRBD2, 6 bases. CDR1 KGHSH and CDR2 LQKENI come from the germline V gene. V lost 3 bases and J lost 9, with 12 bases in between. CDR3 length: 13 amino acids. In DNA form, the CDR3 reads TGTGCCAGCTCACCTACTAGCTCCGGTGAGCAGTTCTTC. Translation: CASSPTSSGEQFF.

This clonotype was counted only a few times. The chain joins TRBV4-1 to TRBJ2-3; maybe TRBD1 (6 bases). Germline V gene lookup returns CDR1 MGHRA and CDR2 YSYEKL. The CDR3 extends over 15 amino acids. V was clipped by 0 bases and J by 3 bases, with 10 bases between them. The CDR3 DNA is TGCGCCAGCAGCCAAGAGTACAGGGAGACAGATACGCAGTATTTT. This gives the protein CASSQEYRETDTQYF.

This chain joins TRBV5-1 and TRBJ2-7, with D possibly TRBD1 on 6 matching bases. Trimming shortened V by 2 bases and J by 1 base, and 10 bases separated the two germline ends. In germline, CDR1 is SGHRS, CDR2 YFSETQ. The CDR3 extends over 14 amino acids. The CDR3 loop is CASSFSGTSYEQYF. The CDR3 bases are TGCGCCAGCAGCTTTTCCGGGACATCCTACGAGCAGTACTTC.

The rearrangement uses TRBV5-1 and TRBJ2-1, with D possibly being TRBD1 (6 bases). Trimming pared 2 bases from V and 8 bases from J, leaving 11 bases between. The germline CDR1 and CDR2 sequences are SGHRS and YFSETQ. This CDR3 spans 13 amino acids. CDR3 amino acids: CASSLTGSDEQFF. Here the CDR3 DNA reads TGCGCCAGCAGCTTAACAGGGTCCGATGAGCAGTTCTTC.

The CDR3 nucleotides read TGCGCCAGCAGCCAAGCCGACAGGGGATACAATGAGCAGTTCTTC. This encodes CASSQADRGYNEQFF. The chain combines TRBV4-1 with TRBJ2-1; the match to TRBD1 covers 8 bases. This CDR3 contains 15 residues. V lost 1 base to trimming and J lost 4 bases; unmatched junction nucleotides: 3. Germline CDR1 and CDR2: MGHRA and YSYEKL.

In this sample, this clonotype turned up many times. The chain recombines TRBV28 with TRBJ1-6; D unclear. Trimming left V 5 bases short and J 5 bases short, with 10 bases between. The CDR3 consists of 14 residues. The germline V gene encodes CDR1 MDHEN and CDR2 SYDVKM. CDR3 loop: CASSPHGNNSPLHF. In nucleotides, the CDR3 is TGTGCCAGCAGTCCCCACGGCAATAATTCACCCCTCCACTTT.

This rearrangement joins TRBV6-5 to TRBJ1-1, with 9 bases aligning to TRBD1. J was trimmed by 10 bases and V by 6 bases; bases with no gene match: 6. This CDR3 contains 12 residues. Germline CDR1 and CDR2: MNHEY and SVGAGI. The CDR3 coding sequence is TGTGCCAGCAGGCGGACAGGGGAATTAGCTTTCTTT. Amino acid sequence: CASRRTGELAFF.

This clonotype has more than one count but fewer than ten. V usage is TRBV20-1 and J usage is TRBJ1-6; TRBD1 is a possible D gene (6 bases). This CDR3 has 15 residues. The ends were cut back, 2 bases at V and 1 base at J, with 9 bases in the middle. The germline CDR1 and CDR2 sequences are DFQATT and SNEGSKA (reference sequence). For the CDR3, the DNA is TGCAGTGCTAGAACGGGGGCATCCTATAATTCACCCCTCCACTTT. This encodes CSARTGASYNSPLHF.

This sequence joins TRBV29-1 and TRBJ1-2; 9 nucleotides line up with TRBD1. Looked up from germline, CDR1 is SQVTM and CDR2 is ANQGSEA. The CDR3 is 12 amino acids. J lost 5 bases, V lost 7 bases, and 5 bases had no gene match. The CDR3 region has the DNA TGCAGCGGTACACAGGGGGCGTATGGCTACACCTTC. Its protein is CSGTQGAYGYTF.

The chain employs TRBV20-1 and TRBJ1-5; no definite D call. Trimming took 3 bases from V and 5 from J, leaving 14 bases between them. Germline CDR1 and CDR2: DFQATT and SNEGSKA (reference sequence). CDR3 size: 14 residues. CDR3 nucleotides: TGCAGTGCTAGCTTGGGCGTTGGCTATCAGCCCCAGCATTTT. The encoded protein is CSASLGVGYQPQHF.

V is TRBV6-2 or TRBV6-3 and J is TRBJ2-3; the D call may be TRBD1 or TRBD2 (5 bases each). V lost 3 bases, J lost 7 bases, and 14 bases lay in between. Germline CDR1 is MNHEY and CDR2 is SVGEGT. This CDR3 comprises 14 residues. CDR3 residues: CASSYMGTGYTQYF. The CDR3 DNA is TGTGCCAGCAGTTATATGGGGACCGGATATACGCAGTATTTT.

The chain joins TRBV7-2 to TRBJ1-4, with TRBD1 as a possible D gene (6 bases). The germline V gene has CDR1 SGHTA and CDR2 FQGNSA. The CDR3 runs to 14 residues. V was shortened by 5 bases and J by 11 bases, with 18 bases between the two germline ends. The CDR3 protein is CASSPSSRQDKLFF. DNA of the CDR3: TGTGCCAGCAGCCCTTCGAGCCGACAGGACAAACTGTTTTTT.

The chain uses TRBV28 and TRBJ2-5; 16 bases agree with TRBD2. The CDR3 length is 17 residues. After removal of 5 bases from V and 7 bases from J, the junction contained 10 bases not matched to a gene. Germline V CDR1 and CDR2: MDHEN, SYDVKM. CDR3 residues: CASSLPGLAGGQGTQYF. For the CDR3, the DNA is TGTGCCAGCAGTCTCCCGGGACTAGCGGGGGGGCAGGGGACCCAGTACTTC. The variable domain in full, with the rest retrieved from reference TRBV28 and TRBJ2-5, is DVKVTQSSRYLVKRTGEKVFLECVQDMDHENMFWYRQDPGLGLRLIYFSYDVKMKEKGDIPEGYSVSREKKERFSLILESASTNQTSMYLCASSLPGLAGGQGTQYFGPGTRLLVL.

The chain combines TRBV29-1 with TRBJ2-5; 9 nucleotides line up with TRBD1. The CDR3 is made up of 13 amino acids. The V gene's germline CDR1 is SQVTM and CDR2 ANQGSEA. The V segment lost 6 bases and the J segment 4 bases; nucleotides outside the gene matches: 6. The CDR3 DNA reads as TGCAGCGTCGACACGACAGGGGGAGAGACCCAGTACTTC. Translation gives CSVDTTGGETQYF.

This clonotype came up a few times. V and J are TRBV20-1 and TRBJ2-3; 16 bases are shared with TRBD2. CDR3 length: 16 amino acids. Germline CDR1 reads DFQATT; CDR2 reads SNEGSKA (reference sequence). V shed 6 bases and J 4 bases; nucleotides not matched to a gene: 7. CDR3 bases: TGCAGTGCAGAGGGACTAGCGGGGGGGCGCGCAGATACGCAGTATTTT. Translated, it gives CSAEGLAGGRADTQYF.

This clonotype was counted ten times or more. The CDR3 sequence: CASSLNTGELFF. CDR3 DNA sequence: TGTGCCAGCAGCTTAAACACCGGGGAGCTGTTTTTT. The rearrangement uses TRBV11-1 and TRBJ2-2; D remains unclear. Germline V gene sequence: CDR1 SGHAT, CDR2 FQDESV (reference sequence). V lost 2 bases to trimming and J lost 2 bases, with 0 bases between them. The CDR3 has 12 residues.

The chain carries TRBV7-2 and TRBJ2-3; a weak D match, TRBD2 (6 bases). CDR1 and CDR2 from the germline V gene are SGHTA and FQGNSA. The CDR3 covers 15 residues. The ends were cut back, 1 base at V and 0 bases at J, with 8 bases in the middle. The CDR3: CASSLGRGSTDTQYF. DNA for the CDR3: TGTGCCAGCAGCTTAGGGCGGGGAAGCACAGATACGCAGTATTTT.

The chain has TRBV9 and TRBJ2-3, with 9 bases that match TRBD1. V was clipped by 3 bases and J by 1 base; unmatched bases: 3. CDR1 is SGDLS, CDR2 YYNGEE, per germline. The length of the CDR3 is 15 residues. DNA of the CDR3: TGTGCCAGCAGCGCCCGACAGGGGGGCACAGATACGCAGTATTTT. It codes for CASSARQGGTDTQYF.

Ten or more counts support this clonotype. The V gene is TRBV10-3, the J gene TRBJ1-5, with unresolved D. The CDR3 spans 16 residues. The V end lost 2 bases, the J end lost 8 bases, and 19 bases lay between the germline ends. Germline values: CDR1 ENHRY, CDR2 SYGVKD. For the CDR3, the DNA is TGTGCCATCAGTGAGACTTCGGGCTCCGCGCTAAAGCCCCAGCATTTT. It yields the protein CAISETSGSALKPQHF.

The chain recombines TRBV4-3 with TRBJ1-2; D not certain. V gave up 3 bases and J gave up 9 bases, with 20 bases separating them. The CDR3 covers 15 residues. The germline V gene has CDR1 LGHNA and CDR2 YSLEER. The CDR3 bases are TGCGCCAGCAGCCAGGAGGGTGGAATATTGGGTCGCTACACCTTC. The encoded protein is CASSQEGGILGRYTF.

The chain has TRBV30 and TRBJ1-2; 7 nucleotides agree with TRBD1. The V segment lost 2 bases and the J segment 5 bases; nucleotides outside the gene matches: 11. Germline assignment: CDR1 GTSNPN and CDR2 SVGIG (reference sequence). The CDR3 runs 15 residues. The CDR3 spells CAWSLQGSEEYGYTF. The CDR3 DNA reads TGTGCCTGGAGTCTACAGGGGTCAGAAGAATATGGCTACACCTTC. Complete variable domain (other parts from reference TRBV30 and TRBJ1-2): SQTIHQWPATLVQPVGSPLSLECTVEGTSNPNLYWYRQAAGRGLQLLFYSVGIGQISSEVPQNLSASRPQDRQFILSSKKLLLSDSGFYLCAWSLQGSEEYGYTFGSGTRLTVV.

The chain combines TRBV28 with TRBJ2-7, with TRBD2 as a possible D gene (5 bases). The V end was cut by 3 bases, the J end by 6 bases, with 18 bases between. This CDR3 comprises 15 residues. The V gene's germline CDR1 is MDHEN and CDR2 SYDVKM. CDR3 sequence (DNA): TGTGCCAGCAGTTTCGAGGGTCTCAGGTCCGGCGAGCAGTACTTC. This gives the protein CASSFEGLRSGEQYF.

This clonotype turned up a few times. The rearrangement joins TRBV29-1 to TRBJ1-1; D is uncertain. V gave up 5 bases and J gave up 2 bases, with 6 bases separating them. Per the germline V gene, CDR1 is SQVTM and CDR2 is ANQGSEA. This CDR3 has 11 residues. Here the CDR3 reads CSVLGNTEAFF. The DNA for the CDR3 is TGCAGCGTTTTGGGCAACACTGAAGCTTTCTTT.

The chain uses TRBV10-3 and TRBJ2-7; 8 bases align to TRBD2. This CDR3 region has 17 residues. CDR1 is ENHRY and CDR2 is SYGVKD in the germline V gene. Trimming at V came to 0 bases and at J to 6 bases, leaving 13 bases not matched to a gene. CDR3 bases: TGTGCCATCAGTGAGTCGGGACTCAGCGGGGGTAGTAGCGAGCAGTACTTC. It specifies CAISESGLSGGSSEQYF.

V is TRBV10-3 and J is TRBJ1-5, with D possibly matching TRBD1 (5 bases). Germline lookup yields CDR1 ENHRY and CDR2 SYGVKD. The CDR3 contains 15 residues. Trimming stripped 4 bases from V and 0 bases from J, with 10 bases between. CDR3 amino acids: CAISGGTDSNQPQHF. CDR3 nucleotides: TGTGCCATCAGTGGAGGGACGGATAGCAATCAGCCCCAGCATTTT.

This clonotype was picked up a small number of times. This rearrangement joins TRBV4-3 to TRBJ2-3; 9 nucleotides align to TRBD2. The CDR3 length is 19 residues. CDR1 is LGHNA and CDR2 is YSLEER in the germline V gene. The V segment lost 0 bases and the J segment 4 bases; nucleotides outside the gene matches: 14. The CDR3 DNA is TGCGCCAGCAGCCAAGAAGTAGGCGGGAGGGCCCTCTTACCAGATACGCAGTATTTT. Amino acids: CASSQEVGGRALLPDTQYF.